Listed here are 13 T cell receptor beta chains from one sample, sequenced in a study of T cell changes during pregnancy in multiple sclerosis. Assay: immunoSEQ multiplex PCR; the TCRdb copy retains only in-frame clones and omits some. This sample has tens of thousands of clones, with approximately 90% found just once. The input for sequencing was peripheral blood, taken before pregnancy. These receptors were obtained from a female donor with multiple sclerosis, enrolled in a pregnancy study.

The chain carries TRBV5-1 and TRBJ2-3; TRBD1 aligns across 9 bases. CDR3 size: 18 residues. The germline gives CDR1 SGHRS, CDR2 YFSETQ. Losses at the gene ends were 4 bases for V and 2 bases for J; bases not matched to a gene: 14. The CDR3 region has the DNA TGCGCCAGCAGCCAGCCTAAATACAGGGGGCGGGTCACAGATACGCAGTATTTT. This gives the protein CASSQPKYRGRVTDTQYF.

This clone was recorded once. The chain carries TRBV14 and TRBJ2-1; unclear D gene. CDR3 size: 15 residues. Trimming cost V 4 bases and J 2 bases, with 12 bases left between them. Germline lookup yields CDR1 SGHDN and CDR2 FVKESK. As DNA, the CDR3 is TGTGCCAGCAGCCCCCTATCGATCACCTACAATGAGCAGTTCTTC. Translation: CASSPLSITYNEQFF.

The rearrangement joins TRBV28 to TRBJ2-7, with 7 bases identical to TRBD2. The V gene's germline CDR1 is MDHEN and CDR2 SYDVKM. After removal of 3 bases from V and 9 bases from J, the junction contained 5 bases not matched to a gene. This CDR3 has 12 residues. CDR3 nucleotide sequence: TGTGCCAGCAGTTTGGCAACTAGCGTGCAGTACTTC. Translating gives CASSLATSVQYF.

The chain uses TRBV19 and TRBJ2-3; TRBD1 matches 7 bases. The length of the CDR3 is 15 residues. The germline CDR1 and CDR2 sequences are LNHDA and SQIVND (reference sequence). Trimming at V came to 5 bases and at J to 6 bases, leaving 11 bases not matched to a gene. CDR3: CASSLRTGQRDTQYF. For the CDR3, the DNA is TGTGCCAGTAGTCTCCGGACAGGCCAGCGGGATACGCAGTATTTT. The full variable domain, its missing parts supplied by reference TRBV19 and TRBJ2-3, is DGGITQSPKYLFRKEGQNVTLSCEQNLNHDAMYWYRQDPGQGLRLIYYSQIVNDFQKGDIAEGYSVSREKKESFPLTVTSAQKNPTAFYLCASSLRTGQRDTQYFGPGTRLTVL.

The count of this clone is one. The chain has TRBV6-5 and TRBJ2-2; 9 bases match TRBD2. CDR3 size: 15 residues. J gave up 0 bases and V 7 bases, and 3 bases lay outside the gene matches. Germline V lookup: CDR1 MNHEY, CDR2 SVGAGI. The CDR3 nucleotides read TGTGCCAGCACTTTAGCGGGGGCGAACACCGGGGAGCTGTTTTTT. It specifies CASTLAGANTGELFF.

The rearrangement joins TRBV28 to TRBJ2-1, with a possible D match to TRBD2 (6 bases). This CDR3 has 13 amino acids. In germline, CDR1 is MDHEN, CDR2 SYDVKM. V was shortened by 6 bases and J by 6 bases, with 12 bases between the two germline ends. DNA for the CDR3: TGTGCCAGCAGCTCGGCGGGGCCCAATGAGCAGTTCTTC. Its protein is CASSSAGPNEQFF.

Note on this clone: The junction departs from germline at one end; a sequencing error may be responsible. CDR3 amino acids: CASRIAGAADTQYF. The CDR3 nucleotides are TGTGCCAGTAGGATAGCGGGAGCCGCAGATACGCAGTATTTT. The chain combines TRBV19 with TRBJ2-3; 9 bases agree with TRBD2. Germline V lookup: CDR1 LNHDA, CDR2 SQIVND (reference sequence). The CDR3 extends over 14 amino acids.

This clone was detected a few times. The sample holds other DNA sequences that translate to the same CDR3. The chain uses TRBV6-6 and TRBJ1-1, with TRBD1 identical over 8 bases. CDR3 length equals 13 residues. Germline V lookup: CDR1 MNHNY, CDR2 SVGAGI (reference sequence). J lost 1 base, V lost 8 bases, and 3 bases had no gene match. CDR3 in amino acids: CASSDRGNTEAFF. The CDR3 DNA reads as TGTGCCAGCTCCGACAGGGGGAACACTGAAGCTTTCTTT.

This chain connects TRBV6-5 to TRBJ2-7, with D tentatively TRBD1 (6 bases). The V gene's germline CDR1 is MNHEY and CDR2 SVGAGI. The CDR3 contains 13 residues. Trimming took off 8 bases at V and 6 bases at J, with 17 bases between the two ends. The CDR3 coding sequence is TGTGCCAGCCGAAGCATCACAGGGCCCGAGCAGTACTTC. Amino acid sequence: CASRSITGPEQYF.

The rearrangement links TRBV10-2 to TRBJ2-7, with 7 bases fitting TRBD2. The CDR3 has 14 amino acids. Germline V gene lookup returns CDR1 WSHSY and CDR2 SAAADI. V was pared by 10 bases and J by 4 bases, with 13 bases of the junction left unmatched. The CDR3 nucleotides read TGCGCCACCCTTGGCGGGAGTAGGGCATACGAGCAGTACTTC. Translating it yields CATLGGSRAYEQYF.

The chain's CDR3 is CASSVGQGYGYTF. The DNA of the CDR3 is TGTGCCAGCAGCGTAGGACAGGGCTATGGCTACACCTTC. The V gene is TRBV9, the J gene TRBJ1-2; 7 bases fit TRBD1. Germline values: CDR1 SGDLS, CDR2 YYNGEE. This CDR3 has 13 amino acids. With 0 bases clipped from V and 4 bases from J, the junction kept 0 bases outside the gene matches. Drawing the rest from reference TRBV9 and TRBJ1-2, the complete variable domain is DSGVTQTPKHLITATGQRVTLRCSPRSGDLSVYWYQQSLDQGLQFLIQYYNGEERAKGNILERFSAQQFPDLHSELNLSSLELGDSALYFCASSVGQGYGYTFGSGTRLTVV.

The V gene is TRBV28, the J gene TRBJ1-5; tentative D call: TRBD1 (5 bases). The length of the CDR3 is 16 residues. Germline assignment: CDR1 MDHEN and CDR2 SYDVKM. V dropped 3 bases and J dropped 2 bases, with 14 bases sitting between them. The CDR3 nucleotides are TGTGCCAGCAGTTTCGGGTCCGGGGGTGGCAATCAGCCCCAGCATTTT. Its protein product is CASSFGSGGGNQPQHF.

The J gene is TRBJ1-5, the V gene TRBV5-8; D not resolved. There are 13 residues in the CDR3. Trimming left V 0 bases short and J 5 bases short, with 6 bases between. Germline V gene data show CDR1 as SGHTS and CDR2 as YDEGEE. The CDR3 sequence is CASSLGRDQPQHF. CDR3 coding DNA: TGTGCCAGCAGCTTGGGTCGGGATCAGCCCCAGCATTTT.